The rows below give T cell receptor beta chains drawn from one sample of a study of T cells in Graves' hyperthyroidism and ophthalmopathy. TCRdb itself ran the multiplex PCR reads through MiXCR, one entry per CDR3 protein. The sample holds about 420,000 distinct CDR3 sequences; around a sixth are singletons and the top ten take roughly 8%. What was sequenced was blood. These receptors were collected from a woman under 30 with Graves' hyperthyroidism. CDR3s include the opening cysteine and the closing phenylalanine or tryptophan. D genes are given only for firm matches. The size of a clone is reported for some rows only, either as once, few or many, or as a class for expanded clones.

CAISLVAGVNTGELFF	TGTGCCATCAGTTTAGTAGCGGGGGTGAACACCGGGGAGCTGTTTTTT	TRBV10-3	.	TRBJ2-2	TRBD2
CSALSQGLKGYTF	TGCAGTGCTCTCTCACAGGGTCTCAAGGGCTACACCTTC	TRBV20-1	many	TRBJ1-2	.
CSAREETGGQTQYF	TGCAGTGCTAGAGAAGAGACCGGAGGACAGACCCAGTACTTC	TRBV20-1	many	TRBJ2-5	.
CSYPPDGGRFF	TGCAGCTACCCCCCCGACGGGGGCCGGTTCTTC	TRBV29-1	many	TRBJ2-1	.
CASGGLAGSTDTQYF	TGTGCCAGCGGAGGACTAGCGGGAAGCACAGATACGCAGTATTTT	TRBV2	many	TRBJ2-3	TRBD2
CASSLVAGGYGYTF	TGTGCCAGCAGCTTAGTGGCGGGCGGATATGGCTACACCTTC	TRBV7-9	few	TRBJ1-2	.
CASSLVRGGNTEAFF	TGTGCCAGCAGCTTAGTCCGGGGAGGGAACACTGAAGCTTTCTTT	TRBV11-1	.	TRBJ1-1	.
CSANRDGGTEAFF	TGCAGTGCGAACAGGGACGGAGGCACTGAAGCTTTCTTT	TRBV20-1	many	TRBJ1-1	.
CASWPGTGVETQYF	TGTGCCAGCTGGCCCGGGACAGGGGTAGAGACCCAGTACTTC	TRBV27	.	TRBJ2-5	TRBD1
CAISDLRGEETQYF	TGTGCCATCAGTGATTTGCGGGGGGAAGAGACCCAGTACTTC	TRBV10-3	few	TRBJ2-5	TRBD2
CASSFYNKETQYF	TGTGCCAGCAGCTTTTATAACAAAGAGACCCAGTACTTC	TRBV27	many	TRBJ2-5	.
CSARKGSGDTQYF	TGCAGTGCTAGAAAGGGGTCAGGAGATACGCAGTATTTT	TRBV20-1	many	TRBJ2-3	.
CASSTSDTQYF	TGTGCCAGCAGCACATCGGATACGCAGTATTTT	TRBV5-6	many	TRBJ2-3	.